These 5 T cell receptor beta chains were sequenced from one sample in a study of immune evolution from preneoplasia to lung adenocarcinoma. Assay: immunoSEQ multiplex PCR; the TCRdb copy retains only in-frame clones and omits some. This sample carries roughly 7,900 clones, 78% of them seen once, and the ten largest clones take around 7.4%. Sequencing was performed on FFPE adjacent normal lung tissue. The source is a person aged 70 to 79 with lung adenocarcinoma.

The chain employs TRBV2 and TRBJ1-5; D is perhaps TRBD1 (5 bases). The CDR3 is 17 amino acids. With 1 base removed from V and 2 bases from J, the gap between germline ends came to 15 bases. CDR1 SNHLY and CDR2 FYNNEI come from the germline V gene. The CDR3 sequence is CASSEGVGAAGNQPQHF. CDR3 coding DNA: TGTGCCAGCAGTGAAGGGGTCGGGGCAGCGGGCAATCAGCCCCAGCATTTT.

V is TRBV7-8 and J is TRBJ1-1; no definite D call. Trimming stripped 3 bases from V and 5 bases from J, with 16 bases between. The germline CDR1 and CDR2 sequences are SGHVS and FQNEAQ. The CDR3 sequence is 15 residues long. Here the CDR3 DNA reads TGTGCCAGCAGCTTTGGAGCGGCGGGAGGTACTGAAGCTTTCTTT. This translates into CASSFGAAGGTEAFF.

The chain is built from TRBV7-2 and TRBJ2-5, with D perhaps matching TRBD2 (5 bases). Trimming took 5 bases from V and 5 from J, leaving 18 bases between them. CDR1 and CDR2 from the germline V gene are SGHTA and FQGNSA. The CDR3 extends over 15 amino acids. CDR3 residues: CASSTQRAAWETQYF. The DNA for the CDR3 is TGTGCCAGCAGCACCCAGAGGGCCGCTTGGGAGACCCAGTACTTC.

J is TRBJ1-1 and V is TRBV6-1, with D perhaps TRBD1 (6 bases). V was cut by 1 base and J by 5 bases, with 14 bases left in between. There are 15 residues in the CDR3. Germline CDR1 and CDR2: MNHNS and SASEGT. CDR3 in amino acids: CASSEGIPGQTEAFF. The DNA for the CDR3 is TGTGCCAGCAGTGAAGGAATTCCGGGACAAACTGAAGCTTTCTTT.

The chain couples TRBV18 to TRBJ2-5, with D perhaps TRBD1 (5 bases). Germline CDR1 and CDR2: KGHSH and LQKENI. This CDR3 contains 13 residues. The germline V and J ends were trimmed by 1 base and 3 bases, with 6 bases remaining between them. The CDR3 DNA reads TGTGCCAGCTCACCACTAGGGGAAGAGACCCAGTACTTC. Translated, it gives CASSPLGEETQYF.